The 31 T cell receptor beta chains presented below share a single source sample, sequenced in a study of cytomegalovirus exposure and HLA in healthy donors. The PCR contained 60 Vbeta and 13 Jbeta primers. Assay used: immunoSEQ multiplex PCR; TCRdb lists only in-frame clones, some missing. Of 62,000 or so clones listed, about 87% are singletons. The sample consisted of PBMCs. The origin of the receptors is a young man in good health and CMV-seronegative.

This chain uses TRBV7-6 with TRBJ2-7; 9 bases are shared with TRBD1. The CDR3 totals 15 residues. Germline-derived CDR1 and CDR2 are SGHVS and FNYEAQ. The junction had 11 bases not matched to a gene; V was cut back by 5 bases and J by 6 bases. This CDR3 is CASSGPGQGVPEQYF. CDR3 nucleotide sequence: TGTGCCAGCAGCGGTCCGGGACAGGGTGTCCCCGAGCAGTACTTC.

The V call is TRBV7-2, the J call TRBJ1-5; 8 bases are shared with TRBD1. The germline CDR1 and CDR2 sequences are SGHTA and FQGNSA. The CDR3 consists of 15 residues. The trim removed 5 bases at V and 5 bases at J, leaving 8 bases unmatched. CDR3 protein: CASSIGAGGYQPQHF. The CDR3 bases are TGTGCCAGCAGCATAGGGGCAGGGGGCTATCAGCCCCAGCATTTT. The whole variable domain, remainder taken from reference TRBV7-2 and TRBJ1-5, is GAGVSQSPSNKVTEKGKDVELRCDPISGHTALYWYRQSLGQGLEFLIYFQGNSAPDKSGLPSDRFSAERTGGSVSTLTIQRTQQEDSAVYLCASSIGAGGYQPQHFGDGTRLSIL.

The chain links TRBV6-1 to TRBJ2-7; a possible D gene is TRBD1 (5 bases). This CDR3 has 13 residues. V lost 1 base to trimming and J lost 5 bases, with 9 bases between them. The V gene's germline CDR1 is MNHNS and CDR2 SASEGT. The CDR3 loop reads CASSEGGAHEQYF. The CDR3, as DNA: TGTGCCAGCAGTGAAGGTGGGGCCCACGAGCAGTACTTC.

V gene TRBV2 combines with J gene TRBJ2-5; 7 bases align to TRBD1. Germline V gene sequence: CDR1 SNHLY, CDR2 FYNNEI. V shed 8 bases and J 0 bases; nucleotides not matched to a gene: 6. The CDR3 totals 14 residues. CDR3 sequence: CASSRGRNQETQYF. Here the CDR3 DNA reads TGTGCCAGCTCTAGGGGGCGGAACCAAGAGACCCAGTACTTC.

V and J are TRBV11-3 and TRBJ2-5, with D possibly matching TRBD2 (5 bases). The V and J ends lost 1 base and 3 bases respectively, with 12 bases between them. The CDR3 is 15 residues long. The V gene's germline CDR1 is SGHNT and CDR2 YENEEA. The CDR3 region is CASSLGFLAEETQYF. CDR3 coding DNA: TGTGCCAGCAGCTTAGGATTCCTAGCAGAAGAGACCCAGTACTTC.

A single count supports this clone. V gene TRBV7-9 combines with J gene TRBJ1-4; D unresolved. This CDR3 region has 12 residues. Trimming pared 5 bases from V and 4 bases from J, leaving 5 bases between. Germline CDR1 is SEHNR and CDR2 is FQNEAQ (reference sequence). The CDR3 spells CASSPHNEKLFF. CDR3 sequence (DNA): TGTGCCAGCAGCCCCCATAATGAAAAACTGTTTTTT.

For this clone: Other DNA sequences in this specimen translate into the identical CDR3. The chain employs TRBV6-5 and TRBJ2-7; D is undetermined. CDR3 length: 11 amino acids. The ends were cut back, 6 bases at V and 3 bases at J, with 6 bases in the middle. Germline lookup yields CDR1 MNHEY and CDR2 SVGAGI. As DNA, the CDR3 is TGTGCCAGCAGGCGCGACTACGAGCAGTACTTC. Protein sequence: CASRRDYEQYF.

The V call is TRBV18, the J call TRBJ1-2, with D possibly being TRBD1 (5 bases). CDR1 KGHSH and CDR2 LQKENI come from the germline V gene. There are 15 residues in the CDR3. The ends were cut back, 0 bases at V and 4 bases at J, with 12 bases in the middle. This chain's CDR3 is CASSPPTRVSYGYTF. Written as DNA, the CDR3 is TGTGCCAGCTCACCACCCACCAGGGTTAGCTATGGCTACACCTTC.

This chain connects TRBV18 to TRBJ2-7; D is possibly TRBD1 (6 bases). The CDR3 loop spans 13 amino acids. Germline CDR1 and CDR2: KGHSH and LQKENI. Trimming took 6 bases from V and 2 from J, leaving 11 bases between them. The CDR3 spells CASSLGQTYEQYF. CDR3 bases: TGTGCCAGCTCGCTCGGACAGACCTACGAGCAGTACTTC.

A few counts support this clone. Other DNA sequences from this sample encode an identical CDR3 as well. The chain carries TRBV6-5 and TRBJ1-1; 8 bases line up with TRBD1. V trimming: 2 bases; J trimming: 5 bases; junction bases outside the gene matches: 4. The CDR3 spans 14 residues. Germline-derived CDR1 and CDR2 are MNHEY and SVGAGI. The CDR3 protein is CASSYSGTGTEAFF. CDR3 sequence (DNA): TGTGCCAGCAGTTACAGCGGGACAGGAACTGAAGCTTTCTTT.

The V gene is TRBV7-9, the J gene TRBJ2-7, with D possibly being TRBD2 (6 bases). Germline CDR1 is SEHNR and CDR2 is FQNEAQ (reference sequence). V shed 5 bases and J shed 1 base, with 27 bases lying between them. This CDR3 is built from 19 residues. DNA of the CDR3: TGTGCCAGCAGCCCCTCACCCTCGGGACTGTGGCAACGTTCCTACGAGCAGTACTTC. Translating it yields CASSPSPSGLWQRSYEQYF.

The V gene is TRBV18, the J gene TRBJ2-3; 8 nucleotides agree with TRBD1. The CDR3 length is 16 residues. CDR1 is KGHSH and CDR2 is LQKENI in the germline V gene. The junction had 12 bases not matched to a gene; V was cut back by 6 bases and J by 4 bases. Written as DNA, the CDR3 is TGTGCCAGCTCCCGACAGGGGAAGGATGTTGCAGATACGCAGTATTTT. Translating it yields CASSRQGKDVADTQYF. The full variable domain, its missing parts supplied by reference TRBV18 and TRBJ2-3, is NAGVMQNPRHLVRRRGQEARLRCSPMKGHSHVYWYRQLPEEGLKFMVYLQKENIIDESGMPKERFSAEFPKEGPSILRIQQVVRGDSAAYFCASSRQGKDVADTQYFGPGTRLTVL.

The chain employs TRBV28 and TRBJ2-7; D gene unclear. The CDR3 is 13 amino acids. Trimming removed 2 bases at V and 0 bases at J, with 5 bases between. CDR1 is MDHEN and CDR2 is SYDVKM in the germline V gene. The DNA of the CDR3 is TGTGCCAGCAGTTTAACAACCTCCTACGAGCAGTACTTC. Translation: CASSLTTSYEQYF.

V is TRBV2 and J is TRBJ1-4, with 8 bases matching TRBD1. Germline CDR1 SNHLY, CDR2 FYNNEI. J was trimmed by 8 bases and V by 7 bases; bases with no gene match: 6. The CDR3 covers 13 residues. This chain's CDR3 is CASNQGAREKLFF. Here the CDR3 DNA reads TGTGCCAGCAACCAGGGGGCGCGGGAAAAACTGTTTTTT.

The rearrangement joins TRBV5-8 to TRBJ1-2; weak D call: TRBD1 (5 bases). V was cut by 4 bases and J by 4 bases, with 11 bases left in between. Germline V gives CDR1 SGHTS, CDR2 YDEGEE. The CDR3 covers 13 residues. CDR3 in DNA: TGTGCCAGCAGCCAAGACAGATTCTATGGCTACACCTTC. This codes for CASSQDRFYGYTF.

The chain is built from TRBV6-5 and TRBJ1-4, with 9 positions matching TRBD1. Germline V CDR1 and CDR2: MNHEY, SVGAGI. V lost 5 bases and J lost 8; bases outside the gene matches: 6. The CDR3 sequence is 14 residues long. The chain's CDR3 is CASSRTGEKEKLFF. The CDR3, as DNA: TGTGCCAGCAGTCGGACAGGGGAGAAGGAAAAACTGTTTTTT.

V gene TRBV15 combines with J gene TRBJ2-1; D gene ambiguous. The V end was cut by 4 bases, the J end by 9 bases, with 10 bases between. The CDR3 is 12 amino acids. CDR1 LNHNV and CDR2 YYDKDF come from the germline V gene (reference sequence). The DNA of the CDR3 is TGTGCCACCAGCACCGTAGATGGTGAGCAGTTCTTC. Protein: CATSTVDGEQFF.

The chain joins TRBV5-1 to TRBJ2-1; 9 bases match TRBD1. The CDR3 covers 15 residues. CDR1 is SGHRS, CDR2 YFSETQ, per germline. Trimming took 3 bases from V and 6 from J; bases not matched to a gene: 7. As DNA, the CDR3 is TGCGCCAGCAGCTCCGCCGGGACAGGGATCAATGAGCAGTTCTTC. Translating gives CASSSAGTGINEQFF.

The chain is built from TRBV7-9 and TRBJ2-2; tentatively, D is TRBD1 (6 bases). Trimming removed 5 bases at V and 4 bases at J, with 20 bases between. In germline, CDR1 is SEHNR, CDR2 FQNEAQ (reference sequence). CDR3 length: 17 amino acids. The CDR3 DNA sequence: TGTGCCAGCAGCCCCCGGGGACACGGGGTTGGCACCGGGGAGCTGTTTTTT. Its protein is CASSPRGHGVGTGELFF.

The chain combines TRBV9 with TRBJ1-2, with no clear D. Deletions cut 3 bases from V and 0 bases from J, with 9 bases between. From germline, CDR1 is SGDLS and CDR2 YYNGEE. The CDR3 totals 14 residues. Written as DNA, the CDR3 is TGTGCCAGCAGCGCCCGGGAGGCTAACTATGGCTACACCTTC. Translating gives CASSAREANYGYTF.

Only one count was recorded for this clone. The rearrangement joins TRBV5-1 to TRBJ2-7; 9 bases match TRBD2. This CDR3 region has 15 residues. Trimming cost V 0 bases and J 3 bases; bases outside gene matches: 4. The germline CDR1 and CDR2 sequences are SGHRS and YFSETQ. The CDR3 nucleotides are TGCGCCAGCAGCTTGGCGGCTAGCGGGGTCTACGAGCAGTACTTC. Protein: CASSLAASGVYEQYF.

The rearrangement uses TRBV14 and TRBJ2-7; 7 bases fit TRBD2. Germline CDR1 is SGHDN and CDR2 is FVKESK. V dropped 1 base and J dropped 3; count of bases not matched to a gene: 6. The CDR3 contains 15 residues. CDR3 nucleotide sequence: TGTGCCAGCAGCCAAGTGGGAGGGAAGGGCTACGAGCAGTACTTC. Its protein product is CASSQVGGKGYEQYF.

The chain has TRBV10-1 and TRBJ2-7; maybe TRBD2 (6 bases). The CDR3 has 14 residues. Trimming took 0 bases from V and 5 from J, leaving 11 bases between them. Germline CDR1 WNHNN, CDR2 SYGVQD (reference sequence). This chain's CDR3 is CASSESKGRNEQYF. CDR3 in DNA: TGCGCCAGCAGTGAGTCGAAGGGGAGGAACGAGCAGTACTTC.

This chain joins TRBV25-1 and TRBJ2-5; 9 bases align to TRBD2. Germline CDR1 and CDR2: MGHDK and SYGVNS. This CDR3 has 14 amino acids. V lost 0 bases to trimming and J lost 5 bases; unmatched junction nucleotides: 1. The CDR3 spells CASSEYGLAETQYF. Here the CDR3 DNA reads TGTGCCAGCAGTGAATATGGACTAGCGGAGACCCAGTACTTC.

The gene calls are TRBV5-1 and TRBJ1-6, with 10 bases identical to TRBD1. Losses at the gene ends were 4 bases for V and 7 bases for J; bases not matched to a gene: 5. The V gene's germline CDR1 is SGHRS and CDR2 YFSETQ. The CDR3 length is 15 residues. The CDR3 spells CASSRVDRGNSPLHF. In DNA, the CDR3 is TGCGCCAGCAGCAGAGTGGACAGGGGGAATTCACCCCTCCACTTT.

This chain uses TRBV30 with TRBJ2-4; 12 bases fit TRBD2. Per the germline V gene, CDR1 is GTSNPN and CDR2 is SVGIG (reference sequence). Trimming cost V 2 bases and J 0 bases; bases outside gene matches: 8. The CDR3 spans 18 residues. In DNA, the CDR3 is TGTGCCTGGAGTCCCGGACTAGCGGGGACCTTAGCCAAAAACATTCAGTACTTC. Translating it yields CAWSPGLAGTLAKNIQYF.

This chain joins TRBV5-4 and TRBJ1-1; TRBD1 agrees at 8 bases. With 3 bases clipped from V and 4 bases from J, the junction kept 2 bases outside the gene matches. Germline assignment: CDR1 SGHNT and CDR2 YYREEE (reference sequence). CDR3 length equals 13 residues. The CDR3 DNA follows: TGTGCCAGCAGCTCTACAGGGGGCACTGAAGCTTTCTTT. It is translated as CASSSTGGTEAFF.

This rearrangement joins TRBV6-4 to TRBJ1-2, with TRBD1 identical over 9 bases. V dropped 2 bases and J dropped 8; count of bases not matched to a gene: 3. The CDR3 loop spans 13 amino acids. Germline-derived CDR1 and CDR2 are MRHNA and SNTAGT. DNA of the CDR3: TGTGCCAGCAGTGACCCCGACAGGGGGGGCTACACCTTC. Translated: CASSDPDRGGYTF.

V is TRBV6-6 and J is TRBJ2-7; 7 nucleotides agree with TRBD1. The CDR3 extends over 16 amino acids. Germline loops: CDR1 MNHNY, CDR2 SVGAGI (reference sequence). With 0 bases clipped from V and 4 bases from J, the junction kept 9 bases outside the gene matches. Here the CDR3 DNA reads TGTGCCAGCAGTTACTCGTCGGCAGGGGGTAATTACGAGCAGTACTTC. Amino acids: CASSYSSAGGNYEQYF.

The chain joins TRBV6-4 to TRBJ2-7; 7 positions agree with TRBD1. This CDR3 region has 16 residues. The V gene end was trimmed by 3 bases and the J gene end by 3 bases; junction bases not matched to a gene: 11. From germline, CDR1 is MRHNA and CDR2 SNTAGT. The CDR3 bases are TGTGCCAGCAGTGAGGGGAGTGTGGCAGGGGGCTACGAGCAGTACTTC. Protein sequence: CASSEGSVAGGYEQYF.

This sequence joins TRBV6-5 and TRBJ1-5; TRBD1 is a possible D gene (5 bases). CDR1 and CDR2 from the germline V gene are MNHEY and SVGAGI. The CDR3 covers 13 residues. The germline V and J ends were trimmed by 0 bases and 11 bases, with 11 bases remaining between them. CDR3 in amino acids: CASSYSRGSAQHF. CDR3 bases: TGTGCCAGCAGTTACTCACGGGGGTCAGCCCAGCATTTT.